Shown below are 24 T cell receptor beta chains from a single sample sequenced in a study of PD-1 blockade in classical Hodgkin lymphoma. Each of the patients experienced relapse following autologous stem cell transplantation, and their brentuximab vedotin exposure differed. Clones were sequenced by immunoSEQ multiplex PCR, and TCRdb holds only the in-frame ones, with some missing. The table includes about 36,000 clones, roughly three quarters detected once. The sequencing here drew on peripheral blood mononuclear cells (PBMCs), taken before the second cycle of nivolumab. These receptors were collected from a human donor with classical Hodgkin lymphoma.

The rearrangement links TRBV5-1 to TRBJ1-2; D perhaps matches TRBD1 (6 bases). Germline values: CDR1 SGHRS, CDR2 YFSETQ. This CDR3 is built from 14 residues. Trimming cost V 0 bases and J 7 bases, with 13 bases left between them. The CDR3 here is CASSLEAGAGGYTF. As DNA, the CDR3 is TGCGCCAGCAGCTTGGAGGCAGGGGCTGGTGGCTACACCTTC.

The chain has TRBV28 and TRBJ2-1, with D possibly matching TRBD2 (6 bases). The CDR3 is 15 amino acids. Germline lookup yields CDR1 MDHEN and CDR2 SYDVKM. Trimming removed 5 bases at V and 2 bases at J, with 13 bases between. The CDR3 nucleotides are TGTGCCAGCAGTCCCCTAACGGGAGCCTACAATGAGCAGTTCTTC. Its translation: CASSPLTGAYNEQFF.

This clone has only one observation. The CDR3 loop reads CASSTSTGTGRYEQYF. For the CDR3, the DNA is TGTGCCAGCAGTACCTCAACCGGGACAGGACGCTACGAGCAGTACTTC. The rearrangement links TRBV28 to TRBJ2-7; 8 bases match TRBD1. V dropped 5 bases and J dropped 3; count of bases not matched to a gene: 12. Looked up from germline, CDR1 is MDHEN and CDR2 is SYDVKM. The CDR3 is made up of 16 amino acids.

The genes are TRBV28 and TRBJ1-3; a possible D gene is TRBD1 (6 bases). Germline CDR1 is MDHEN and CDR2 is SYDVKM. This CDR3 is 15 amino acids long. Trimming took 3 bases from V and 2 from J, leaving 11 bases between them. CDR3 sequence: CASSLGTLAGNTIYF. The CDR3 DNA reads TGTGCCAGCAGTTTGGGGACACTAGCTGGAAACACCATATATTTT.

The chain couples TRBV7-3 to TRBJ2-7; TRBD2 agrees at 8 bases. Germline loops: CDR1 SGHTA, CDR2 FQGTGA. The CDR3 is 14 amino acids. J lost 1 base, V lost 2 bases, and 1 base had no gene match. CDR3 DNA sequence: TGTGCCAGCAGCTTAGCTAGCGGGTCCTACGAGCAGTACTTC. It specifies CASSLASGSYEQYF.

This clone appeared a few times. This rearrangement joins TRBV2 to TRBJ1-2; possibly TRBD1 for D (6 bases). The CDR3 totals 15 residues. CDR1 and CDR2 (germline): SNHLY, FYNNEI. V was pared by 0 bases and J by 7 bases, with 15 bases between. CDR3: CASSEALMTGVGYTF. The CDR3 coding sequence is TGTGCCAGCAGTGAAGCGCTTATGACAGGAGTTGGCTACACCTTC.

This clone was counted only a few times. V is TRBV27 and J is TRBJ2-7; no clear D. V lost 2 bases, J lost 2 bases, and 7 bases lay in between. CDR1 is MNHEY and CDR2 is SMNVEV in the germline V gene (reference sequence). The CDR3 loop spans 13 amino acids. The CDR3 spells CASSLGPPYEQYF. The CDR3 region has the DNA TGTGCCAGCAGTTTAGGCCCCCCCTACGAGCAGTACTTC.

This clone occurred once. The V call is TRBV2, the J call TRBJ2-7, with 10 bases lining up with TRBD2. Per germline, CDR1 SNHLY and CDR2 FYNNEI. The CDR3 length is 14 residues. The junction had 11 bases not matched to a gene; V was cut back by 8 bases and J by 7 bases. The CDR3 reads CASQSLAGAREQYF. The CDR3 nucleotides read TGTGCCAGCCAGAGTCTAGCGGGAGCGAGGGAGCAGTACTTC.

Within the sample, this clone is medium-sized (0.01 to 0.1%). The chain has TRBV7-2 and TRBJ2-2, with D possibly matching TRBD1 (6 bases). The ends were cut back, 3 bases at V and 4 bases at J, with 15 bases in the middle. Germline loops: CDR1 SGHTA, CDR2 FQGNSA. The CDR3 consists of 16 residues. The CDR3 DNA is TGTGCCAGCAGCTTCAACAGGGTTATGGGCACCGGGGAGCTGTTTTTT. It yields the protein CASSFNRVMGTGELFF.

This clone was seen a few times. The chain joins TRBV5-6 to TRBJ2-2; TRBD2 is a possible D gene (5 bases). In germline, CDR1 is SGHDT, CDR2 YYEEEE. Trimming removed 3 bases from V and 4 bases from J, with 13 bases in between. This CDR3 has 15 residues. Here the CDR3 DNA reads TGTGCCAGCAGCTCGCTTGTACGGGGCACCGGGGAGCTGTTTTTT. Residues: CASSSLVRGTGELFF.

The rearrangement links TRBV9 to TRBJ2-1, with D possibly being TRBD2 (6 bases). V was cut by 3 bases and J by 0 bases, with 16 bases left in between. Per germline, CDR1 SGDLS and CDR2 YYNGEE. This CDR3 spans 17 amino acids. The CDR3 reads CASSATGGRVSYNEQFF. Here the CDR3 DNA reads TGTGCCAGCAGCGCAACCGGGGGTCGCGTCTCCTACAATGAGCAGTTCTTC.

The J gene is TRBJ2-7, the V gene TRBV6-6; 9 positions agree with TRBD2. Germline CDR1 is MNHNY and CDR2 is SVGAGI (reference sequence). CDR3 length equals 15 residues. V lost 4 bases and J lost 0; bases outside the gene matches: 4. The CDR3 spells CASSSPGLASYEQYF. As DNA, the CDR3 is TGTGCCAGCAGTTCGCCGGGACTAGCCTCCTACGAGCAGTACTTC.

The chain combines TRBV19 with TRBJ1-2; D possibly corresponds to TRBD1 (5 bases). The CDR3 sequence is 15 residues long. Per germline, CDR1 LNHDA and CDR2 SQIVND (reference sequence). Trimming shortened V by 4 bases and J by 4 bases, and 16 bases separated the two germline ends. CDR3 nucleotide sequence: TGTGCCAGTAGTAGGGGGACGACCCCTGGCTATGGCTACACCTTC. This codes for CASSRGTTPGYGYTF. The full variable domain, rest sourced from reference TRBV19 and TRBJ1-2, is DGGITQSPKYLFRKEGQNVTLSCEQNLNHDAMYWYRQDPGQGLRLIYYSQIVNDFQKGDIAEGYSVSREKKESFPLTVTSAQKNPTAFYLCASSRGTTPGYGYTFGSGTRLTVV.

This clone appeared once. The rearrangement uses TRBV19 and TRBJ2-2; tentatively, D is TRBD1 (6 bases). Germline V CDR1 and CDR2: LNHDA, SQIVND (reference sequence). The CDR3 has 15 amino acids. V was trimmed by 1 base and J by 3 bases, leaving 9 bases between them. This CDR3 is CASSIAGADTGELFF. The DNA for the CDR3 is TGTGCCAGTAGTATAGCAGGGGCTGACACCGGGGAGCTGTTTTTT.

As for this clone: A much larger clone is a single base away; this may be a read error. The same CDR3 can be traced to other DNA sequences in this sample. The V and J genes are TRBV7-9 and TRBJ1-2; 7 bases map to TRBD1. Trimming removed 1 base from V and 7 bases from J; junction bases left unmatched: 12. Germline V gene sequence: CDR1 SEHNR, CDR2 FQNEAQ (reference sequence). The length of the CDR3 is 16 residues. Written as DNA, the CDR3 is TGTGCCAGCAGCTTAGGCGGGGGGGAGGGGGCCTCTGGCTACACCTTC. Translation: CASSLGGGEGASGYTF.

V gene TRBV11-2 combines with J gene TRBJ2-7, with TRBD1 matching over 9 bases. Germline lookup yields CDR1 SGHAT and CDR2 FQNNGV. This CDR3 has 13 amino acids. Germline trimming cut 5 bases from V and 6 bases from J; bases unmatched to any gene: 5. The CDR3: CASSLDRGSEQYF. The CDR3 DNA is TGTGCCAGCAGCCTGGACAGGGGCAGCGAGCAGTACTTC.

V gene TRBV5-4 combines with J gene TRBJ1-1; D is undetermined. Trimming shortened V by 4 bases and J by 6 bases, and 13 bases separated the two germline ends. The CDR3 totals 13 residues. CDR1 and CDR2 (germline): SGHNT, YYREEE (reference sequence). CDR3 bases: TGTGCCAGCAGCCCGGACGTATCCTCTGAAGCTTTCTTT. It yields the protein CASSPDVSSEAFF.

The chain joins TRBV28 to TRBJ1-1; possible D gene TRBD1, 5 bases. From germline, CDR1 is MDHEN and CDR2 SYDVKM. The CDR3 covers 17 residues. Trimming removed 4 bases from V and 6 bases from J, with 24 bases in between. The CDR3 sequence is CASSSTGTGVRWAEAFF. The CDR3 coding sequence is TGTGCCAGCAGTTCTACCGGGACGGGCGTCCGATGGGCTGAAGCTTTCTTT.

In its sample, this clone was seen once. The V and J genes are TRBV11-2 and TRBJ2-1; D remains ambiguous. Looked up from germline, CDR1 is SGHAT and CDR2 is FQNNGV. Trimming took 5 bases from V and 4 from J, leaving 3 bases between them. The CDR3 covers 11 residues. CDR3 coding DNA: TGTGCCAGCAGCATTTACAATGAGCAGTTCTTC. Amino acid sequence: CASSIYNEQFF. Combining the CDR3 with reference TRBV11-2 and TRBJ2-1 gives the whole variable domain EAGVAQSPRYKIIEKRQSVAFWCNPISGHATLYWYQQILGQGPKLLIQFQNNGVVDDSQLPKDRFSAERLKGVDSTLKIQPAKLEDSAVYLCASSIYNEQFFGPGTRLTVL.

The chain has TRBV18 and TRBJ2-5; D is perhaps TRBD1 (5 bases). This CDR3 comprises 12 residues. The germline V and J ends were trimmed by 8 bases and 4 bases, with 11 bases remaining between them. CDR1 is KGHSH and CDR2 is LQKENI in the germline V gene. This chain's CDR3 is CASAQGVETQYF. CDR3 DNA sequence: TGTGCCAGCGCACAAGGGGTAGAGACCCAGTACTTC.

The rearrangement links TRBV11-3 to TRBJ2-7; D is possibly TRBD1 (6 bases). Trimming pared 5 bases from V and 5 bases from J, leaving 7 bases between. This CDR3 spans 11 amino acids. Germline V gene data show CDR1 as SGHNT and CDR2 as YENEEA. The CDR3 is CASSEGDEQYF. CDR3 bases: TGTGCCAGCAGCGAGGGGGACGAGCAGTACTTC. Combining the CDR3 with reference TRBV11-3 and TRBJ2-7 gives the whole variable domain EAGVVQSPRYKIIEKKQPVAFWCNPISGHNTLYWYLQNLGQGPELLIRYENEEAVDDSQLPKDRFSAERLKGVDSTLKIQPAELGDSAVYLCASSEGDEQYFGPGTRLTVT.

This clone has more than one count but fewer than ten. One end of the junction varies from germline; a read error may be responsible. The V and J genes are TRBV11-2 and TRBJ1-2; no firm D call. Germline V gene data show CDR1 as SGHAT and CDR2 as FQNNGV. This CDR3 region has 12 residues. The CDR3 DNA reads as TGTGCCAGCAGCTTAGATTTTGGCGCGGCAGACTTC. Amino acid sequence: CASSLDFGAADF.

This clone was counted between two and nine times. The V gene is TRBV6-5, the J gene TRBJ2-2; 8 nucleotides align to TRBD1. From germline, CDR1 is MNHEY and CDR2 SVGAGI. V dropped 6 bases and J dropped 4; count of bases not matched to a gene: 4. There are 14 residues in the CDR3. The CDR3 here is CASSQDRATGELFF. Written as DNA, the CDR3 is TGTGCCAGCAGCCAGGACAGGGCCACCGGGGAGCTGTTTTTT.

CDR3 region: CASSLRGSYGYTF. CDR3 coding DNA: TGTGCCAGCAGCTTGAGGGGGAGCTATGGCTACACCTTC. V and J are TRBV7-9 and TRBJ1-2, with a tentative D call TRBD1 (6 bases). V was trimmed by 3 bases and J by 4 bases, leaving 9 bases between them. CDR1 and CDR2 from the germline V gene are SEHNR and FQNEAQ (reference sequence). The CDR3 contains 13 residues.